This TCR beta chain was recorded in a study of early T cells in non-severe SARS-CoV-2 infection. Attached unique molecular identifiers marked individual cDNA molecules. One entry per CDR3 protein results from TCRdb running MiXCR on the 5' RACE reads. The sample consists of 55,000 to 80,000 distinct CDR3 sequences, about 10% of them appearing once. Germline assignment: CDR1 DFQATT and CDR2 SNEGSKA (reference sequence). The CDR3 consists of 15 residues. V lost 7 bases, J lost 0 bases, and 13 bases lay in between. This clonotype was counted between two and nine times. The TCR originated in an adult who was a healthcare worker with PCR-confirmed SARS-CoV-2 infection or an uninfected control (not recorded which). This chain uses TRBV20-1 with TRBJ1-6; the D gene is possibly TRBD1 (5 bases). Sequenced sample: whole blood. The CDR3 loop reads CSGRGGSSYNSPLHF. The DNA for the CDR3 is TGCAGTGGAAGGGGTGGGAGCTCCTATAATTCACCCCTCCACTTT.